This T cell receptor beta chain emerged from a study of T cells after yellow fever vaccination. UMIs were added to TCR cDNA along with a universal primer site when it was made by 5'RACE template switching. TCRdb analysed the 5' RACE reads with MiXCR anew, one entry per CDR3 protein. The sample comprises 250,000 to 300,000 distinct CDR3 sequences, 10% to 15% of which are singletons, and less than 0.55% rests with the top ten. V gave up 3 bases and J gave up 10 bases, with 21 bases separating them. Germline V gene sequence: CDR1 DFQATT, CDR2 SNEGSKA (reference sequence). CDR3 length: 14 amino acids. In its sample, this clonotype was seen a few times.

Sequenced material: CD4+ T cells sorted from PBMCs, taken 45 days after the yellow fever booster vaccination. The chain combines TRBV20-1 with TRBJ2-5; D ambiguous. The sequence was obtained from a man aged 30 to 39 who received the YFV17D yellow fever vaccine. CDR3 bases: TGCAGTGCTAGTGGCGACTCTGGTGGGTTAGGCCAGTACTTC. Translation: CSASGDSGGLGQYF.